The rows below give T cell receptor beta chains drawn from one sample of a study of blood T cell repertoires in COVID-19. Libraries were prepared by immunoSEQ multiplex PCR; TCRdb keeps only in-frame clonotypes and omits some of them. This sample yields 310,000 or so clones, of which about nine tenths are seen a single time; more than 9% belongs to the top ten. The sequenced material came from PBMCs or T cells enriched from blood (not recorded which). The receptors shown here come from a woman aged 18-29 years who had recovered from COVID-19. Each CDR3 is given with its conserved first and last residue. A row's size may be missing; if present it is once, few, many or a size class.

V gene	clone size	J gene	CDR3 protein
TRBV5-1	-	TRBJ1-4	CASSLRLGGDEKLFF
TRBV11-2	-	TRBJ1-2	CASSLGQNTNYGYTF
TRBV5-1	many	TRBJ2-1	CASSLLDEQFF
TRBV11-2	-	TRBJ2-5	CASNPGQAFQETQYF
TRBV18	-	TRBJ1-4	CASSPRDGATNEKLFF
TRBV13	-	TRBJ2-7	CASSLGRGTYEQYF
TRBV5-5	-	TRBJ1-1	CASSFVGGTEAFF
TRBV6-5	-	TRBJ2-1	CASSPAASYNEQFF
TRBV27	once	TRBJ1-1	CASSLSGRGTEAFF
TRBV19	-	TRBJ1-2	CASSISGEAYGYTF
TRBV11-2	-	TRBJ1-2	CASSPRQGGNYGYTF
TRBV3-1/TRBV3-2	-	TRBJ1-2	CASSSRDIAFYGYTF
TRBV5-1	few	TRBJ1-4	CASSSLGETGGGEKLFF
TRBV30	-	TRBJ2-7	CAWRPRDRAYEQYF
TRBV19	-	TRBJ1-2	CASAEQGDYGYTF
TRBV7-9	-	TRBJ1-1	CASSLEGGQVYEAFF
TRBV5-1	-	TRBJ2-3	CASRATGVTQYF
TRBV29-1	once	TRBJ2-3	CSVVSGIGTDTQYF
TRBV7-9	-	TRBJ1-3	CASSQTGGDGNTIYF
TRBV19	-	TRBJ1-5	CASSIGQASQPQHF
TRBV5-1	-	TRBJ2-1	CASSPTLAGIRHEQFF
TRBV28	-	TRBJ2-3	CASKDIGTDTQYF
TRBV19	-	TRBJ2-7	CASSKEDTYEQYF
TRBV5-1	few	TRBJ1-4	CASSSPGTNEKLFF
TRBV2	-	TRBJ2-1	CASSDSGRALTPHNEQFF
TRBV18	few	TRBJ1-4	CASSPTGNEGEKLFF
TRBV5-6	-	TRBJ1-2	CASSLGGAIYGYTF
TRBV21-1	-	TRBJ1-5	CASSKARLKGGQEQPQHF
TRBV19	-	TRBJ2-7	CASSSQGASYEQYF
TRBV27	-	TRBJ1-2	CASSSITGIGGYTF
TRBV27	-	TRBJ1-1	CASSYRGQAVNTEAFF
TRBV6-6	-	TRBJ1-1	CASSGGQGAAMALGNTEAFF
TRBV30	-	TRBJ1-4	CAWTGSTNEKLFF
TRBV5-1	few	TRBJ2-7	CASSLRTGGYEQYF
TRBV9	-	TRBJ1-2	CASSPWGTSGANYGYTF
TRBV5-1	-	TRBJ2-7	CASSFALLAGGNYEQYF
TRBV28	few	TRBJ2-7	CASSPGGAGVDEQYF
TRBV2	-	TRBJ1-1	CASSELQGIGNTEAFF
TRBV6-5	-	TRBJ1-1	CASSYSQRTEAFF
TRBV6-5	-	TRBJ1-4	CASSLHRAEKLFF